What follows is one T cell receptor (beta chain) and its context. These data originate in a study of blood T cell repertoires in COVID-19. Across the study: PBMCs, B-cell-depleted T cells, or T cells were the source of the cDNA or gDNA that made up the material.

The table came from immunoSEQ multiplex PCR; TCRdb's copy has only in-frame clones and leaves some out. The sample includes roughly 250,000 clones, about 80% seen only once; the top ten take approximately 4.9%. Germline-derived CDR1 and CDR2 are SGHRS and YFSETQ. CDR3 length: 15 residues. The V and J ends lost 0 bases and 8 bases, in that order; junction bases with no gene match: 6. Sequenced sample: peripheral blood. The chain links TRBV5-1 to TRBJ2-1; TRBD2 matches at 9 bases. This clonotype originated in a woman of 80 years or more with active or convalescent COVID-19. The CDR3 bases are TGCGCCAGCAGCTTGGGCTGGACTAGCGTGCATGAGCAGTTCTTC. Amino acids: CASSLGWTSVHEQFF.